This entry lists 8 T cell receptor beta chains sequenced from one sample in a study of human T cells and chemical hapten exposure. The time point is: patch test 1, 2 weeks after DPC sensitization. Treatment noted: therapeutic diphenylcyclopropenone sensitization with weekly scalp DPC. One entry per CDR3 protein results from TCRdb running MiXCR on the RACE reads. Of under 450,000 distinct CDR3 sequences in the sample, about 4.4% were seen once. Sequenced here: whole blood, sampled in connection with sensitization to the hapten diphenylcyclopropenone (DPC). These receptors came from a woman in her forties or fifties with alopecia areata. Some clones in this sample may be carry-over from other donors' samples.

The sample holds a few counts of this clonotype. The chain couples TRBV6-5 to TRBJ2-2; 8 nucleotides align to TRBD1. With V trimmed by 4 bases and J by 6 bases, 13 bases remained unmatched. This CDR3 has 17 residues. CDR1 is MNHEY and CDR2 is SVGAGI in the germline V gene. The CDR3, as DNA: TGTGCCAGCAGTTCAAATTACCCAGACAGGGGATCCGGGGAGCTGTTTTTT. Its translation: CASSSNYPDRGSGELFF.

Comment on this clonotype: One end of the junction fails to match germline, which may point to a read error. The chain has TRBV4-1 and TRBJ2-1, with D perhaps matching TRBD1 or TRBD2 (6 bases each). The CDR3 consists of 16 residues. The germline V gene has CDR1 MGHRA and CDR2 YSYEKL. In DNA, the CDR3 is TGCGCCAGCAGCCAAGAGGGGGGCGAGCCCTACAATGAGCGGTTCTTC. This gives the protein CASSQEGGEPYNERFF.

This clonotype was seen ten or more times. This chain uses TRBV7-9 with TRBJ2-3; the match to TRBD2 covers 10 bases. Germline trimming cut 3 bases from V and 0 bases from J; bases unmatched to any gene: 9. Germline V gene data show CDR1 as SEHNR and CDR2 as FQNEAQ (reference sequence). This CDR3 comprises 18 residues. CDR3 sequence: CASSFAGLASASTDTQYF. The CDR3 DNA is TGTGCCAGCAGCTTCGCGGGACTAGCGTCTGCTAGCACAGATACGCAGTATTTT.

This clonotype has ten or more counts. The chain uses TRBV29-1 and TRBJ2-7; D might be TRBD2 (5 bases). Germline V gene data show CDR1 as SQVTM and CDR2 as ANQGSEA. The CDR3 has 14 amino acids. Trimming took off 2 bases at V and 3 bases at J, with 14 bases between the two ends. CDR3 sequence: CSVETRGYYYEQYF. The CDR3 DNA is TGCAGCGTTGAAACCCGGGGATACTACTACGAGCAGTACTTC.

This clonotype was detected ten times or more. V and J are TRBV7-9 and TRBJ2-1, with 7 nucleotides matching TRBD2. Trimming took 3 bases from V and 1 from J; bases not matched to a gene: 3. Germline CDR1 is SEHNR and CDR2 is FQNEAQ (reference sequence). The CDR3 contains 15 residues. Here the CDR3 DNA reads TGTGCCAGCAGCTTTAGCGGGTATTCCTACAATGAGCAGTTCTTC. This codes for CASSFSGYSYNEQFF.

This clonotype was counted a few times. This chain connects TRBV5-8 to TRBJ2-3; D may correspond to TRBD1 or TRBD2 (6 bases each). The V gene lost 4 bases and the J gene lost 8 bases, with 17 bases spanning the gap. CDR1 and CDR2 (germline): SGHTS, YDEGEE. The CDR3 consists of 14 residues. Here the CDR3 DNA reads TGTGCCAGCAGCACGGACGGGGGCCAGGGTACGCAGTATTTT. Translated, it gives CASSTDGGQGTQYF.

This clonotype was found many times. The V and J genes are TRBV28 and TRBJ2-1; 8 bases fit TRBD2. The CDR3 length is 15 residues. CDR1 and CDR2 from the germline V gene are MDHEN and SYDVKM. V was pared by 2 bases and J by 7 bases, with 7 bases of the junction left unmatched. CDR3: CASSLNGRAGNEQFF. The CDR3 DNA follows: TGTGCCAGCAGTTTAAACGGGAGGGCCGGTAATGAGCAGTTCTTC.

This clonotype was counted between two and nine times. This chain links TRBV7-2 with TRBJ1-6; TRBD1 matches 8 bases. Germline lookup yields CDR1 SGHTA and CDR2 FQGNSA. The CDR3 length is 16 residues. V was clipped by 0 bases and J by 6 bases; unmatched bases: 4. The CDR3, as DNA: TGTGCCAGCAGCTTAGCGCCAGACAGGGGTAATTCACCCCTCCACTTT. It specifies CASSLAPDRGNSPLHF.